A single sample is the source of the 9 T cell receptor beta chains below, sequenced in a study of T cells in Graves' hyperthyroidism and ophthalmopathy. RNA transcripts yielded amplified TCR beta CDR3 regions. The HTBI primer set drove a first-round RT-PCR of the TCR CDR3. One entry per CDR3 protein results from TCRdb running MiXCR on the multiplex PCR reads. There are 650,000 to 700,000 distinct CDR3 sequences in the sample; 15% to 20% occur only once, and 15% to 19% lies in the top ten. Sequenced input: blood. Receptors originate from a man aged 45 to 65 with Graves' hyperthyroidism.

A few counts support this clonotype. The chain carries TRBV28 and TRBJ1-5; D remains ambiguous. The germline V gene has CDR1 MDHEN and CDR2 SYDVKM. V was cut by 7 bases and J by 0 bases, with 13 bases left in between. The CDR3 length is 15 residues. The CDR3 here is CASISVQDSNQPQHF. Written as DNA, the CDR3 is TGTGCCAGCATTTCGGTCCAGGATAGCAATCAGCCCCAGCATTTT.

This clonotype was observed a few times. This chain connects TRBV20-1 to TRBJ2-1, with 11 positions matching TRBD2. The trim removed 5 bases at V and 2 bases at J, leaving 2 bases unmatched. Germline V gives CDR1 DFQATT, CDR2 SNEGSKA (reference sequence). The CDR3 has 14 amino acids. For the CDR3, the DNA is TGCAGTGCTGCGGGACTAGCGGCCTACAATGAGCAGTTCTTC. This gives the protein CSAAGLAAYNEQFF.

This clonotype appeared many times. The chain couples TRBV28 to TRBJ2-6; 7 nucleotides match TRBD2. In germline, CDR1 is MDHEN, CDR2 SYDVKM. This CDR3 contains 17 residues. J lost 3 bases, V lost 4 bases, and 9 bases had no gene match. CDR3 nucleotides: TGTGCCAGCAGTTATTTGAGGGGCGGGAGTGGGGCCAACGTCCTGACTTTC. As protein: CASSYLRGGSGANVLTF.

In this sample, this clonotype turned up a few times. V usage is TRBV9 and J usage is TRBJ2-1, with 9 bases identical to TRBD2. The CDR3 is made up of 16 amino acids. From germline, CDR1 is SGDLS and CDR2 YYNGEE. Trimming cost V 1 base and J 2 bases; bases outside gene matches: 4. CDR3 sequence reads: CASSVRAGGPYNEQFF. For the CDR3, the DNA is TGTGCCAGCAGCGTAAGGGCGGGAGGGCCCTACAATGAGCAGTTCTTC. Supplemented by reference TRBV9 and TRBJ2-1, the full variable domain reads DSGVTQTPKHLITATGQRVTLRCSPRSGDLSVYWYQQSLDQGLQFLIQYYNGEERAKGNILERFSAQQFPDLHSELNLSSLELGDSALYFCASSVRAGGPYNEQFFGPGTRLTVL.

The gene calls are TRBV10-3 and TRBJ2-1; D not certain. CDR3 size: 17 residues. Trimming removed 3 bases at V and 0 bases at J, with 15 bases between. The V gene's germline CDR1 is ENHRY and CDR2 SYGVKD. Here the CDR3 DNA reads TGTGCCATCAGTGACGAGAACATCATGAGCTCCTACAATGAGCAGTTCTTC. Encoded protein: CAISDENIMSSYNEQFF.

Many counts were recorded for this clonotype. V gene TRBV29-1 combines with J gene TRBJ2-4; D is perhaps TRBD1 (5 bases). V dropped 0 bases and J dropped 0 bases, with 6 bases sitting between them. The CDR3 totals 14 residues. Germline V gene data show CDR1 as SQVTM and CDR2 as ANQGSEA. The CDR3: CSVEETAAKNIQYF. The CDR3 coding sequence is TGCAGCGTTGAAGAGACAGCAGCCAAAAACATTCAGTACTTC.

The rearrangement joins TRBV5-1 to TRBJ2-5; 16 nucleotides agree with TRBD2. V shed 4 bases and J 4 bases; nucleotides not matched to a gene: 13. There are 19 residues in the CDR3. Per germline, CDR1 SGHRS and CDR2 YFSETQ. The CDR3 is CASSLLPRGLAGGRETQYF. Here the CDR3 DNA reads TGCGCCAGCAGCCTCCTCCCCAGGGGACTAGCGGGAGGGCGAGAGACCCAGTACTTC.

This clonotype was found a few times. The rearrangement links TRBV20-1 to TRBJ2-2; 8 bases line up with TRBD1. Trimming at V came to 3 bases and at J to 5 bases, leaving 5 bases not matched to a gene. The CDR3 contains 14 residues. Per germline, CDR1 DFQATT and CDR2 SNEGSKA (reference sequence). The CDR3, as DNA: TGCAGTGCTAGGGCAGGGGGCTGGACCGGGGAGCTGTTTTTT. Amino acids: CSARAGGWTGELFF.

This clonotype was counted at least ten times. The chain carries TRBV27 and TRBJ2-5, with D possibly being TRBD1 or TRBD2 (5 bases each). V dropped 5 bases and J dropped 5 bases, with 12 bases sitting between them. This CDR3 region has 13 residues. Germline assignment: CDR1 MNHEY and CDR2 SMNVEV (reference sequence). CDR3 protein: CASSPGTAETQYF. Written as DNA, the CDR3 is TGTGCCAGCAGTCCGGGGACGGCGGAGACCCAGTACTTC.